Listed below are T cell receptor beta chains from one sample, sequenced in a study of cytomegalovirus exposure and HLA in healthy donors. Only in-frame clones appear in the TCRdb table, and some are missing; sequencing was by immunoSEQ multiplex PCR. Recorded for this sample: tens of thousands of clones. Sequencing used PBMCs. The receptors come from a male donor in good health and CMV-seronegative. CDR3s include the opening cysteine and the closing phenylalanine or tryptophan. The D gene is left open where the match is weak.

J gene: TRBJ1-2
V gene: TRBV25-1
D gene: TRBD1
CDR3 protein: CASSGGTGPIYGYTF
CDR3 DNA: TGTGCCAGCAGTGGCGGGACAGGGCCCATCTATGGCTACACCTTC

J gene: TRBJ2-7
V gene: TRBV27
D gene: TRBD1
CDR3 protein: CASSGQASSYEQYF
CDR3 DNA: TGTGCCAGCAGTGGACAGGCGAGCTCCTACGAGCAGTACTTC

J gene: TRBJ1-5
V gene: TRBV19
D gene: TRBD1
CDR3 protein: CASSIDLGTGEDFDQPQHF
CDR3 DNA: TGTGCCAGTAGTATAGATCTTGGGACAGGGGAAGATTTTGATCAGCCCCAGCATTTT

J gene: TRBJ1-5
V gene: TRBV19
D gene: .
CDR3 protein: CASTTPRVGLPQPQHF
CDR3 DNA: TGTGCCAGTACCACTCCCCGGGTGGGTTTACCTCAGCCCCAGCATTTT

J gene: TRBJ2-7
V gene: TRBV21-1
D gene: .
CDR3 protein: CASSGGQGTYNLHEQYF
CDR3 DNA: TGTGCCAGCAGCGGAGGACAGGGGACCTACAACCTCCACGAGCAGTACTTC

J gene: TRBJ1-6
V gene: TRBV7-6
D gene: .
CDR3 protein: CASSPQAGGYNSPFHF
CDR3 DNA: TGTGCCAGCAGCCCCCAAGCAGGAGGGTATAATTCACCCTTCCACTTT

J gene: TRBJ1-6
V gene: TRBV18
D gene: .
CDR3 protein: CASSPRKTDSPLHF
CDR3 DNA: TGTGCCAGCTCACCACGGAAAACAGATTCACCCCTCCACTTT

J gene: TRBJ1-1
V gene: TRBV19
D gene: .
CDR3 protein: CASSIGQSLNTEAFF
CDR3 DNA: TGTGCCAGTAGTATAGGACAGAGCCTTAACACTGAAGCTTTCTTT

J gene: TRBJ2-3
V gene: TRBV18
D gene: .
CDR3 protein: CASSPARDTDTQYF
CDR3 DNA: TGTGCCAGCTCACCAGCGAGAGACACAGATACGCAGTATTTT

J gene: TRBJ2-7
V gene: TRBV5-1
D gene: .
CDR3 protein: CASSLGRGPYEQYF
CDR3 DNA: TGCGCCAGCAGCTTGGGGAGGGGCCCCTACGAGCAGTACTTC

J gene: TRBJ1-3
V gene: TRBV29-1
D gene: .
CDR3 protein: CSVVQGGNTIYF
CDR3 DNA: TGCAGCGTTGTACAGGGAGGAAACACCATATATTTT

J gene: TRBJ1-1
V gene: TRBV7-9
D gene: .
CDR3 protein: CASSLDSWYAEAFF
CDR3 DNA: TGTGCCAGCAGCTTGGACAGTTGGTACGCTGAAGCTTTCTTT

J gene: TRBJ1-1
V gene: TRBV14
D gene: .
CDR3 protein: CASSQEGGGVRNIEAFF
CDR3 DNA: TGTGCCAGCAGCCAAGAGGGGGGAGGAGTTAGGAACATAGAAGCTTTCTTT

J gene: TRBJ2-4
V gene: TRBV7-6
D gene: .
CDR3 protein: CASSLGPGTYNIQYF
CDR3 DNA: TGTGCCAGCAGCTTAGGTCCCGGGACATACAACATTCAGTACTTC

J gene: TRBJ2-7
V gene: TRBV7-9
D gene: .
CDR3 protein: CASSLGRTEYF
CDR3 DNA: TGTGCCAGCAGCTTAGGGCGGACAGAGTACTTC

J gene: TRBJ1-1
V gene: TRBV5-1
D gene: .
CDR3 protein: CASSFAPWETPNTEAFF
CDR3 DNA: TGCGCCAGCAGCTTTGCCCCCTGGGAGACACCGAACACTGAAGCTTTCTTT

J gene: TRBJ2-7
V gene: TRBV28
D gene: TRBD2
CDR3 protein: CASSVPGLADYEQYF
CDR3 DNA: TGTGCCAGCAGTGTACCGGGACTAGCGGACTACGAGCAGTACTTC

J gene: TRBJ2-2
V gene: TRBV30
D gene: TRBD2
CDR3 protein: CAGSSGRTNTGELFF
CDR3 DNA: TGTGCCGGGAGCAGCGGGAGAACGAACACCGGGGAGCTGTTTTTT

J gene: TRBJ2-6
V gene: TRBV18
D gene: .
CDR3 protein: CASSPWDIKGGSGANVLTF
CDR3 DNA: TGTGCCAGCTCACCATGGGACATCAAAGGGGGCTCTGGGGCCAACGTCCTGACTTTC

J gene: TRBJ2-7
V gene: TRBV10-3
D gene: .
CDR3 protein: CAIRQTYEQYF
CDR3 DNA: TGTGCCATAAGACAGACCTACGAGCAGTACTTC

J gene: TRBJ1-1
V gene: TRBV27
D gene: TRBD1
CDR3 protein: CASSQLDRANTEAFF
CDR3 DNA: TGTGCCAGCAGCCAACTGGACAGGGCGAACACTGAAGCTTTCTTT

J gene: TRBJ1-4
V gene: TRBV28
D gene: .
CDR3 protein: CASSLGGDDEKLFF
CDR3 DNA: TGTGCCAGCAGTTTGGGGGGGGATGATGAAAAACTGTTTTTT

J gene: TRBJ2-7
V gene: TRBV29-1
D gene: .
CDR3 protein: CSVASNRASDEQYF
CDR3 DNA: TGCAGCGTTGCGTCGAACAGGGCGTCTGACGAGCAGTACTTC

J gene: TRBJ2-5
V gene: TRBV4-3
D gene: .
CDR3 protein: CASSQDTEAPETQYF
CDR3 DNA: TGCGCCAGCAGCCAAGATACTGAGGCCCCAGAGACCCAGTACTTC

J gene: TRBJ2-6
V gene: TRBV6-5
D gene: .
CDR3 protein: CASSLFSGANVLTF
CDR3 DNA: TGTGCCAGCAGTCTTTTTTCCGGGGCCAACGTCCTGACTTTC

J gene: TRBJ2-7
V gene: TRBV28
D gene: .
CDR3 protein: CASSLLNRVVDEQYF
CDR3 DNA: TGTGCCAGCAGTTTATTGAACAGGGTGGTAGACGAGCAGTACTTC

J gene: TRBJ1-2
V gene: TRBV19
D gene: TRBD1
CDR3 protein: CATARDREWYGYTF
CDR3 DNA: TGTGCCACCGCCCGGGACAGGGAATGGTATGGCTACACCTTC

J gene: TRBJ2-1
V gene: TRBV21-1
D gene: .
CDR3 protein: CASSKGGQGNYNEQFF
CDR3 DNA: TGTGCCAGCAGCAAAGGGGGACAGGGCAACTACAATGAGCAGTTCTTC

J gene: TRBJ1-2
V gene: TRBV29-1
D gene: .
CDR3 protein: CSVERPQSNYGYTF
CDR3 DNA: TGCAGCGTCGAGCGGCCCCAATCTAACTATGGCTACACCTTC

J gene: TRBJ2-1
V gene: TRBV5-1
D gene: .
CDR3 protein: CASSLGGVDNEQFF
CDR3 DNA: TGCGCCAGCAGCTTAGGCGGAGTAGACAATGAGCAGTTCTTC

J gene: TRBJ2-1
V gene: TRBV19
D gene: TRBD2
CDR3 protein: CASSFSGRGPTAEQFF
CDR3 DNA: TGTGCCAGTAGCTTTAGCGGGAGGGGGCCTACGGCTGAGCAGTTCTTC

J gene: TRBJ2-3
V gene: TRBV19
D gene: .
CDR3 protein: CASSKTADTQYF
CDR3 DNA: TGTGCCAGTAGTAAAACAGCAGATACGCAGTATTTT

J gene: TRBJ2-7
V gene: TRBV4-1
D gene: TRBD1
CDR3 protein: CASRGQSTYEQYF
CDR3 DNA: TGCGCCAGCCGGGGACAGTCAACCTACGAGCAGTACTTC

J gene: TRBJ1-2
V gene: TRBV19
D gene: TRBD1
CDR3 protein: CASSQGAVGDGYTF
CDR3 DNA: TGTGCCAGTAGCCAGGGGGCGGTTGGAGATGGCTACACCTTC